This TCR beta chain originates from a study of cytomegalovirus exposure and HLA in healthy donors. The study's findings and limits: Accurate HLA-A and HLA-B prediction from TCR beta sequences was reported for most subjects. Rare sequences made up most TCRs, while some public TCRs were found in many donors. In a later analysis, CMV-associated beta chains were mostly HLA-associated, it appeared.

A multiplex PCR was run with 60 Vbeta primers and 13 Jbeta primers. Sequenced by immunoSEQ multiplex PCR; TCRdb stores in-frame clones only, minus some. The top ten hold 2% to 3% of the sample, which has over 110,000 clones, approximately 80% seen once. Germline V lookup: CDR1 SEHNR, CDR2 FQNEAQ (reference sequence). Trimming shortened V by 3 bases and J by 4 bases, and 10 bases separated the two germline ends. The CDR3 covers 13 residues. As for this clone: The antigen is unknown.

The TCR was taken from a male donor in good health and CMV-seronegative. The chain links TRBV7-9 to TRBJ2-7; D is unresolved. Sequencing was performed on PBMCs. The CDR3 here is CASSFPNLYEQYF. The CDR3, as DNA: TGTGCCAGCAGCTTTCCGAACCTATACGAGCAGTACTTC.